This is a list of T cell receptor beta chains from one sample in a study of PD-1 blockade in classical Hodgkin lymphoma. The data were produced by immunoSEQ multiplex PCR, yet TCRdb's version contains in-frame clones alone and is incomplete. There are 40,000 to 55,000 clones in the sample; roughly 73% occur only once, and roughly a third lies in the top ten. Source: peripheral blood mononuclear cells (PBMCs), taken before the fourth cycle of nivolumab. The receptors come from a human donor with classical Hodgkin lymphoma. Each CDR3 is given with its conserved first and last residue. A D gene is named only where the DNA matches it firmly. Not all rows give a size; the values are once, few, many and, for expanded clones, a class.

>TRBJ2-1|TRBV7-8|TRBD1|15|NA
TGTGCCAGCAGCTTAGGCCCGGGACAGGGAAACGAGCAGTTCTTC
CASSLGPGQGNEQFF
>TRBJ2-3|TRBV7-2|NA|12|NA
TGTGCCAGCAGCTTAGATACAGATACGCAGTATTTT
CASSLDTDTQYF
>TRBJ2-3|TRBV5-4|TRBD2|17|NA
TGTGCCAGCAGCCATCGACTAGCGGGGGCTTACACAGATACGCAGTATTTT
CASSHRLAGAYTDTQYF
>TRBJ1-1|TRBV30|NA|15|few
TGTGCCTGGAGTCCCCTCACAGAGCTGGCGACTGAAGCTTTCTTT
CAWSPLTELATEAFF
>TRBJ2-3|TRBV2|NA|13|NA
TGTGCCAGCAGTGATGGGGCGGGAGATACGCAGTATTTT
CASSDGAGDTQYF
>TRBJ2-1|TRBV27|NA|15|few
TGTGCCAGCAGTTTGGGCCAGGTGTCTCTAGTTGAGCAGTTCTTC
CASSLGQVSLVEQFF
>TRBJ2-1|TRBV19|TRBD1|14|NA
TGTGCCAGTAGCCCCGGGACAGAGTACAATGAGCAGTTCTTC
CASSPGTEYNEQFF
>TRBJ1-6|TRBV6-6|TRBD1|16|NA
TGTGCCAGCGACCCTTACTCGGGACAGGGTTTTTCACCCCTCCACTTT
CASDPYSGQGFSPLHF
>TRBJ2-7|TRBV6-5|NA|14|NA
TGTGCCAGCAGTTACTCGACCGCGTCCTACGAGCAGTACTTC
CASSYSTASYEQYF
>TRBJ1-1|TRBV9|TRBD1|16|NA
TGTGCCAGCAGCCCAGGACAGGGGGCATCCAACACTGAAGCTTTCTTT
CASSPGQGASNTEAFF
>TRBJ2-3|TRBV5-1|NA|15|NA
TGCGCCAGCAGCTTGGAGGACATTGGCACAGATACGCAGTATTTT
CASSLEDIGTDTQYF
>TRBJ2-7|TRBV6-6|NA|12|NA
TGTGCCAGCAGTTTCACCGCGGGGGAGCAGTACTTC
CASSFTAGEQYF
>TRBJ1-2|TRBV5-1|TRBD1|14|NA
TGCGCCAGCAGCCCGGGACAGGGCTACTATGGCTACACCTTC
CASSPGQGYYGYTF
>TRBJ2-5|TRBV6-6|NA|15|NA
TGTGCCAGCAGTCAAACAGGCGGTTCGGATGAGACCCAGTACTTC
CASSQTGGSDETQYF
>TRBJ1-4|TRBV7-9|TRBD1|14|many
TGTGCCAGCAGCTTGGACAGGGAGGTTGAAAAACTGTTTTTT
CASSLDREVEKLFF
>TRBJ1-1|TRBV27|NA|13|few
TGTGCCAGCAGTGGACAGTTGAACACTGAAGCTTTCTTT
CASSGQLNTEAFF
>TRBJ1-1|TRBV11-2|NA|15|few
TGTGCCAGCAGCTTAGAGTGGACGGGGAACACTGAAGCTTTCTTT
CASSLEWTGNTEAFF
>TRBJ2-2|TRBV19|NA|14|NA
TGTGCCAGTAGTATAGCTCACCCGACCGGGGAGCTGTTTTTT
CASSIAHPTGELFF
>TRBJ1-2|TRBV11-3|NA|15|NA
TGTGCCAGCAGCTTAGGCCTCCAGGGTGGTTATGGCTACACCTTC
CASSLGLQGGYGYTF
>TRBJ2-3|TRBV10-3|NA|15|NA
TGTGCCATCAGGCGCAGGGATCTATTCACAGATACGCAGTATTTT
CAIRRRDLFTDTQYF
>TRBJ1-2|TRBV7-2|NA|15|NA
TGTGCCAGCAGCTTATATCCGGGGCAGGTTAATGGCTACACCTTC
CASSLYPGQVNGYTF
>TRBJ2-7|TRBV19|NA|14|NA
TGTGCCAGTAGCCCCCGGGACCGGGCGTACGAGCAGTACTTC
CASSPRDRAYEQYF
>TRBJ1-5|TRBV10-3|NA|13|once
TGTGCCATCAGGCAGGGAGAAAATCGGCCCCAGCATTTT
CAIRQGENRPQHF
>TRBJ2-3|TRBV28|NA|16|NA
TGTGCCAGCAGTTCAATGCCGGGGTGGGGGAGAGGTACGCAGTATTTT
CASSSMPGWGRGTQYF
>TRBJ2-1|TRBV6-5|NA|15|NA
TGTGCCAGCTGTACAACCCGTCGTGGATCCTATGGGCAGTTCTTC
CASCTTRRGSYGQFF
>TRBJ1-1|TRBV7-3|NA|14|NA
TGTGCCAGCAGCTTGGGAGGGAGAAACACTGAAGCTTTCTTT
CASSLGGRNTEAFF
>TRBJ2-5|TRBV7-2|NA|13|once
TGTGCCAGCAGCTTTGAAGGTACCGGGACCCAGTACTTC
CASSFEGTGTQYF
>TRBJ1-3|TRBV2|NA|15|NA
TGTGCCAGCAGTGAAAGGGGAACCTCTGGAAACACCATATATTTT
CASSERGTSGNTIYF
>TRBJ2-3|TRBV10-3|NA|14|NA
TGTGCCATCAGTGAGTCGGTGGGGACAGATACGCAGTATTTT
CAISESVGTDTQYF
>TRBJ1-5|TRBV7-2|NA|15|NA
TGTGCCAGCAGCTTGGGAGGGATTGGAGATCAGCCCCAGCATTTT
CASSLGGIGDQPQHF
>TRBJ2-2|TRBV2|NA|13|few
TGTGCCAGCAGTTTACAGGGTAACGGGGAGCTGTTTTTT
CASSLQGNGELFF
>TRBJ1-6|TRBV6-6|TRBD1|13|NA
TGTGCCAGCCAGGACAGGGGGACTTCACCCCTCCACTTT
CASQDRGTSPLHF
>TRBJ1-1|TRBV7-9|NA|14|NA
TGTGCCAGCAGTCTGCATACTGGGAACACTGAAGCTTTCTTT
CASSLHTGNTEAFF
>TRBJ2-3|TRBV10-3|NA|13|NA
TGTGCCATCAGTGTAACAGGCACAGATACGCAGTATTTT
CAISVTGTDTQYF
>TRBJ1-2|TRBV19|TRBD1|13|NA
TGTGCCAGTGGCTCAGGGACAGACTATGGCTACACCTTC
CASGSGTDYGYTF
>TRBJ1-1|TRBV27|NA|13|NA
TGTGCCAGCAGTCCGCGGGTGAGGTCTGAAGCTTTCTTT
CASSPRVRSEAFF
>TRBJ1-5|TRBV19|NA|17|NA
TGTGCCAGTACCCTCTTCTGGGCCTCGGGGAGCAATCAGCCCCAGCATTTT
CASTLFWASGSNQPQHF
>TRBJ1-2|TRBV6-6|NA|15|NA
TGTGCCAGCGGGAGTTGGGGGGATTTTAGCTATGGCTACACCTTC
CASGSWGDFSYGYTF
>TRBJ1-1|TRBV18|NA|15|NA
TGTGCCAGCTCACCCCGAGCGACAGAAGGCACTGAAGCTTTCTTT
CASSPRATEGTEAFF
>TRBJ1-2|TRBV18|TRBD1|16|NA
TGTGCCAGCTCCCCACTGTCCGGGGACAGGCCCTATGGCTACACCTTC
CASSPLSGDRPYGYTF
>TRBJ1-1|TRBV19|TRBD1|13|few
TGTGCCACTACAGGGGCGACCTGGACTGAAGCTTTCTTT
CATTGATWTEAFF